What follows are 20 T cell receptor beta chains derived from one specimen sequenced in a study of radiotherapy plus CTLA-4 blockade in lung cancer. Produced via immunoSEQ multiplex PCR; TCRdb's table is partial and in-frame only. The table includes about 73,000 clones, around 86% detected once. The sequences come from peripheral blood, collected from a patient treated with radiotherapy plus ipilimumab. These receptors were obtained from a human donor with non-small cell lung cancer that progressed on radiotherapy plus ipilimumab.

This clone was observed once. V is TRBV27 and J is TRBJ2-1, with 7 positions matching TRBD2. Germline V gives CDR1 MNHEY, CDR2 SMNVEV (reference sequence). The CDR3 consists of 15 residues. J gave up 7 bases and V 5 bases, and 11 bases lay outside the gene matches. The CDR3 loop is CASSREGGRTNEQFF. In DNA, the CDR3 is TGTGCCAGCAGTCGGGAAGGCGGGAGAACAAATGAGCAGTTCTTC.

The CDR3 loop reads CASSQIGGAGADTQYF. As DNA, the CDR3 is TGCGCCAGCAGCCAAATAGGCGGGGCGGGGGCAGATACGCAGTATTTT. The chain uses TRBV4-1 and TRBJ2-3, with 7 bases lining up with TRBD2. V gave up 2 bases and J gave up 4 bases; unmatched junction bases: 9. The CDR3 totals 16 residues. Germline V CDR1 and CDR2: MGHRA, YSYEKL.

The chain has TRBV6-1 and TRBJ1-2, with D possibly matching TRBD1 (5 bases). Looked up from germline, CDR1 is MNHNS and CDR2 is SASEGT. The CDR3 covers 13 residues. Between the trimmed V and J ends, which lost 6 bases and 3 bases, there was a span of 11 bases. The CDR3 region is CASSDLGDYGYTF. The CDR3 DNA is TGTGCCAGCAGCGACCTGGGGGACTATGGCTACACCTTC.

This clone came up once. V gene TRBV27 combines with J gene TRBJ2-7; D gene unclear. The ends were cut back, 1 base at V and 1 base at J, with 11 bases in the middle. This CDR3 has 15 amino acids. Germline V lookup: CDR1 MNHEY, CDR2 SMNVEV (reference sequence). The CDR3 region has the DNA TGTGCCAGCAGTTTATACCAGGTCCCATCCTACGAGCAGTACTTC. Amino acid sequence: CASSLYQVPSYEQYF.

V is TRBV7-9 and J is TRBJ2-5; D is unclear. V was cut by 1 base and J by 0 bases, with 9 bases left in between. The CDR3 length is 15 residues. The germline gives CDR1 SEHNR, CDR2 FQNEAQ (reference sequence). The CDR3 here is CASSLVKGYQETQYF. The CDR3 DNA reads TGTGCCAGCAGCTTAGTGAAAGGGTACCAAGAGACCCAGTACTTC.

V is TRBV28 and J is TRBJ1-5; TRBD1 matches at 9 bases. Losses at the gene ends were 6 bases for V and 7 bases for J; bases not matched to a gene: 7. This CDR3 comprises 14 residues. CDR1 and CDR2 (germline): MDHEN, SYDVKM. The CDR3 DNA sequence: TGTGCCAGCAGACAACAGGGGGCTCGACAGCCCCAGCATTTT. The encoded protein is CASRQQGARQPQHF.

This chain connects TRBV5-1 to TRBJ1-2, with TRBD1 matching over 10 bases. In germline, CDR1 is SGHRS, CDR2 YFSETQ. This CDR3 spans 14 amino acids. J gave up 8 bases and V 3 bases, and 7 bases lay outside the gene matches. DNA for the CDR3: TGCGCCAGCAGCTCCGGGACAGGGGCCTCCGGCTACACCTTC. It translates to CASSSGTGASGYTF.

The V call is TRBV28, the J call TRBJ1-5; D not resolved. The V gene lost 6 bases and the J gene lost 2 bases, with 11 bases spanning the gap. CDR1 is MDHEN, CDR2 SYDVKM, per germline. This CDR3 spans 14 amino acids. The CDR3 bases are TGTGCCAGCAGCCTGCCTTTGGGCAATCAGCCCCAGCATTTT. It codes for CASSLPLGNQPQHF.

The J gene is TRBJ2-3, the V gene TRBV9, with 7 bases lining up with TRBD1. CDR3 length: 16 amino acids. J gave up 0 bases and V 3 bases, and 7 bases lay outside the gene matches. Germline V CDR1 and CDR2: SGDLS, YYNGEE. The CDR3 coding sequence is TGTGCCAGCAGCGCCTCAGGGGGAACTAGCACAGATACGCAGTATTTT. Translated: CASSASGGTSTDTQYF. Complete variable domain (other parts from reference TRBV9 and TRBJ2-3): DSGVTQTPKHLITATGQRVTLRCSPRSGDLSVYWYQQSLDQGLQFLIQYYNGEERAKGNILERFSAQQFPDLHSELNLSSLELGDSALYFCASSASGGTSTDTQYFGPGTRLTVL.

The rearrangement links TRBV4-2 to TRBJ1-5; D is unresolved. CDR3 length equals 14 residues. Germline V gene sequence: CDR1 LGHNA, CDR2 YNFKEQ. Trimming cost V 3 bases and J 0 bases, with 6 bases left between them. CDR3 DNA sequence: TGTGCCAGCAGCCAGGGGATTAGCAATCAGCCCCAGCATTTT. It yields the protein CASSQGISNQPQHF.

The chain has TRBV7-3 and TRBJ2-3; D unclear. Trimming cost V 2 bases and J 4 bases, with 10 bases left between them. This CDR3 region has 14 residues. Germline values: CDR1 SGHTA, CDR2 FQGTGA. The CDR3 DNA reads TGTGCCAGCAGCTTATCCCCGGCGTCAGATACGCAGTATTTT. It encodes CASSLSPASDTQYF. The full variable domain, completed using reference TRBV7-3 and TRBJ2-3, is GAGVSQTPSNKVTEKGKYVELRCDPISGHTALYWYRQSLGQGPEFLIYFQGTGAADDSGLPNDRFFAVRPEGSVSTLKIQRTERGDSAVYLCASSLSPASDTQYFGPGTRLTVL.

This rearrangement joins TRBV29-1 to TRBJ2-7; D is unclear. CDR3 length: 14 amino acids. Germline CDR1 SQVTM, CDR2 ANQGSEA. Trimming removed 5 bases at V and 0 bases at J, with 14 bases between. DNA of the CDR3: TGCAGCGTTCTTAGCCCTCGTAGCTCCTACGAGCAGTACTTC. Amino acid sequence: CSVLSPRSSYEQYF.

This clone appeared a single time. The gene calls are TRBV6-5 and TRBJ1-5, with D unclear. Per germline, CDR1 MNHEY and CDR2 SVGAGI. The CDR3 totals 14 residues. V was shortened by 6 bases and J by 5 bases, with 14 bases between the two germline ends. This CDR3 reads CASSLESNHQPQHF. The CDR3 nucleotides are TGTGCCAGCAGCCTTGAATCAAACCATCAGCCCCAGCATTTT.

This clone was detected once. The V gene is TRBV27, the J gene TRBJ2-7; a possible D gene is TRBD1 (6 bases). Germline assignment: CDR1 MNHEY and CDR2 SMNVEV (reference sequence). There are 14 residues in the CDR3. The ends were cut back, 7 bases at V and 1 base at J, with 14 bases in the middle. Here the CDR3 reads CASKPGDTSYEQYF. The CDR3 DNA sequence: TGTGCCAGCAAACCAGGGGACACTTCCTACGAGCAGTACTTC.

The rearrangement links TRBV28 to TRBJ2-7, with 8 nucleotides matching TRBD1. Germline assignment: CDR1 MDHEN and CDR2 SYDVKM. The CDR3 runs 15 residues. The V segment lost 3 bases and the J segment 6 bases; nucleotides outside the gene matches: 10. The CDR3 is CASSFGGRGQGEQYF. CDR3 in DNA: TGTGCCAGCAGTTTTGGGGGCAGGGGGCAGGGCGAGCAGTACTTC.

The chain recombines TRBV7-9 with TRBJ1-4, with D possibly matching TRBD1 (5 bases). This CDR3 has 15 residues. Germline CDR1 SEHNR, CDR2 FQNEAQ (reference sequence). Trimming took off 5 bases at V and 8 bases at J, with 18 bases between the two ends. The CDR3 nucleotides are TGTGCCAGCAGCCCTCCTGGGGAGGGGCGGGAAAAACTGTTTTTT. This encodes CASSPPGEGREKLFF.

The chain links TRBV19 to TRBJ1-2; 10 bases fit TRBD1. Germline trimming cut 5 bases from V and 7 bases from J; bases unmatched to any gene: 16. In germline, CDR1 is LNHDA, CDR2 SQIVND (reference sequence). The CDR3 sequence is 17 residues long. The CDR3: CASSPNSRQGATAGYTF. The CDR3, as DNA: TGTGCCAGTAGTCCTAACTCTCGACAGGGGGCGACGGCTGGCTACACCTTC.

This clone was counted once. The chain joins TRBV28 to TRBJ2-3; D gene uncertain. The CDR3 sequence is 11 residues long. With 3 bases removed from V and 5 bases from J, the gap between germline ends came to 3 bases. The germline V gene encodes CDR1 MDHEN and CDR2 SYDVKM. The DNA of the CDR3 is TGTGCCAGCAGTTTTTTAGATACGCAGTATTTT. Its protein is CASSFLDTQYF.

The V gene is TRBV6-6, the J gene TRBJ2-1; a weak D match, TRBD1 (6 bases). The CDR3 runs 12 residues. CDR1 MNHNY and CDR2 SVGAGI come from the germline V gene (reference sequence). The V end lost 6 bases, the J end lost 8 bases, and 11 bases lay between the germline ends. CDR3 loop: CASSFRGYEQFF. In DNA form, the CDR3 reads TGTGCCAGCAGCTTCAGGGGCTATGAGCAGTTCTTC.

The chain has TRBV5-1 and TRBJ2-3; 7 bases fit TRBD2. The V and J ends lost 6 bases and 0 bases, in that order; junction bases with no gene match: 7. Germline V gene lookup returns CDR1 SGHRS and CDR2 YFSETQ. CDR3 size: 15 residues. DNA for the CDR3: TGCGCCAGCATGGGCGGGGGACTCAGCACAGATACGCAGTATTTT. This sequence encodes CASMGGGLSTDTQYF.